The 11 T cell receptor beta chains given below trace back to one sample, sequenced in a study of immune evolution from preneoplasia to lung adenocarcinoma. Clones were sequenced by immunoSEQ multiplex PCR, and TCRdb holds only the in-frame ones, with some missing. The sample holds about 14,000 clones, roughly 78% seen once. Material for sequencing was FFPE minimally invasive lung adenocarcinoma tissue. The receptors stem from a person aged 70 to 80 with lung adenocarcinoma.

The chain is built from TRBV2 and TRBJ2-5; D possibly corresponds to TRBD1 (5 bases). With 5 bases removed from V and 3 bases from J, the gap between germline ends came to 10 bases. Germline V lookup: CDR1 SNHLY, CDR2 FYNNEI. The length of the CDR3 is 13 residues. The CDR3 DNA follows: TGTGCCAGCAGTATGGGGCCGGAAGAGACCCAGTACTTC. As protein: CASSMGPEETQYF.

V usage is TRBV7-6 and J usage is TRBJ2-3; 16 nucleotides match TRBD2. With 5 bases clipped from V and 9 bases from J, the junction kept 8 bases outside the gene matches. The CDR3 has 16 amino acids. Germline loops: CDR1 SGHVS, CDR2 FNYEAQ. The CDR3 DNA reads as TGTGCCAGCAGCACAGGGACTAGCGGGGGGGCGGTCACGCAGTATTTT. Translated, it gives CASSTGTSGGAVTQYF. The full variable domain, completed using reference TRBV7-6 and TRBJ2-3, is GAGVSQSPRYKVTKRGQDVALRCDPISGHVSLYWYRQALGQGPEFLTYFNYEAQQDKSGLPNDRFSAERPEGSISTLTIQRTEQRDSAMYRCASSTGTSGGAVTQYFGPGTRLTVL.

This clone was counted once. The genes are TRBV30 and TRBJ1-4, with TRBD1 identical over 10 bases. Germline V gene sequence: CDR1 GTSNPN, CDR2 SVGIG (reference sequence). J gave up 6 bases and V 6 bases, and 7 bases lay outside the gene matches. This CDR3 contains 14 residues. The CDR3 sequence is CACNIDRGHEKLFF. CDR3 DNA sequence: TGTGCCTGCAATATTGACAGGGGGCATGAAAAACTGTTTTTT.

The chain links TRBV5-6 to TRBJ2-7; D remains ambiguous. The V and J ends lost 2 bases and 1 base respectively, with 7 bases between them. Germline loops: CDR1 SGHDT, CDR2 YYEEEE. This CDR3 region has 13 residues. CDR3 DNA sequence: TGTGCCAGCAGCTTTACTAATTCCTACGAGCAGTACTTC. Protein sequence: CASSFTNSYEQYF.

This chain connects TRBV5-4 to TRBJ2-2; 8 nucleotides match TRBD2. CDR1 SGHNT and CDR2 YYREEE come from the germline V gene (reference sequence). This CDR3 comprises 13 residues. The CDR3 DNA sequence: TGTGCAAACCAGCGGGAGCAGGGCGGGGAGCTGTTTTTT. The encoded protein is CANQREQGGELFF.

The J gene is TRBJ2-1, the V gene TRBV14; no reliable D call. Trimming pared 4 bases from V and 3 bases from J, leaving 10 bases between. This CDR3 region has 14 residues. From germline, CDR1 is SGHDN and CDR2 FVKESK. CDR3 amino acids: CASSLFLNYNEQFF. CDR3 sequence (DNA): TGTGCCAGCAGCCTCTTCCTAAACTACAATGAGCAGTTCTTC. Drawing the rest from reference TRBV14 and TRBJ2-1, the complete variable domain is EAGVTQFPSHSVIEKGQTVTLRCDPISGHDNLYWYRRVMGKEIKFLLHFVKESKQDESGMPNNRFLAERTGGTYSTLKVQPAELEDSGVYFCASSLFLNYNEQFFGPGTRLTVL.

J is TRBJ2-4 and V is TRBV19, with no clear D. V dropped 6 bases and J dropped 7 bases, with 13 bases sitting between them. The CDR3 consists of 13 residues. Germline values: CDR1 LNHDA, CDR2 SQIVND (reference sequence). CDR3 DNA sequence: TGTGCCAGTAGAGGGTCCCCCGGGAACATTCAGTACTTC. Its protein product is CASRGSPGNIQYF.

This clone turned up a few times. The chain links TRBV27 to TRBJ2-5, with 7 positions matching TRBD1. V shed 1 base and J 4 bases; nucleotides not matched to a gene: 9. From germline, CDR1 is MNHEY and CDR2 SMNVEV (reference sequence). The CDR3 consists of 16 residues. CDR3 DNA: TGTGCCAGCAGTTTATTAGGGGGCGCGAGGGGAGAGACCCAGTACTTC. This sequence encodes CASSLLGGARGETQYF.

The chain joins TRBV5-4 to TRBJ1-3, with TRBD1 identical over 7 bases. The germline gives CDR1 SGHNT, CDR2 YYREEE (reference sequence). The CDR3 is made up of 16 amino acids. The trim removed 3 bases at V and 4 bases at J, leaving 10 bases unmatched. The CDR3 loop reads CASSSDRDSEGNTIYF. For the CDR3, the DNA is TGTGCCAGCAGCTCTGACCGGGACAGCGAAGGAAACACCATATATTTT.

The chain combines TRBV7-9 with TRBJ2-1; TRBD1 aligns across 8 bases. The CDR3 extends over 15 amino acids. CDR1 and CDR2 from the germline V gene are SEHNR and FQNEAQ (reference sequence). V lost 3 bases to trimming and J lost 6 bases; unmatched junction nucleotides: 7. CDR3 protein: CASSFRDRGGNEQFF. CDR3 DNA: TGTGCCAGCAGCTTCAGAGACAGGGGTGGCAATGAGCAGTTCTTC. Drawing the rest from reference TRBV7-9 and TRBJ2-1, the complete variable domain is DTGVSQNPRHKITKRGQNVTFRCDPISEHNRLYWYRQTLGQGPEFLTYFQNEAQLEKSRLLSDRFSAERPKGSFSTLEIQRTEQGDSAMYLCASSFRDRGGNEQFFGPGTRLTVL.

This chain links TRBV18 with TRBJ1-5, with D possibly TRBD1 on 5 matching bases. This CDR3 is built from 13 residues. Germline CDR1 reads KGHSH; CDR2 reads LQKENI. V was shortened by 4 bases and J by 7 bases, with 11 bases between the two germline ends. The CDR3 spells CASSLGAGQPQHF. CDR3 in DNA: TGTGCCAGCTCACTAGGGGCTGGCCAGCCCCAGCATTTT. Filled out from reference TRBV18 and TRBJ1-5, the complete variable domain reads NAGVMQNPRHLVRRRGQEARLRCSPMKGHSHVYWYRQLPEEGLKFMVYLQKENIIDESGMPKERFSAEFPKEGPSILRIQQVVRGDSAAYFCASSLGAGQPQHFGDGTRLSIL.